The rows below give T cell receptor beta chains drawn from one sample of a study of T cells in pancreatic ductal adenocarcinoma. The method was immunoSEQ multiplex PCR; TCRdb's version includes in-frame clones alone and lacks a portion of them. The sample has approximately 97,000 clones, over 90% seen once; the top ten hold about 3.4%. Sequencing was performed on PBMCs. The receptors were gathered from a human donor with pancreatic ductal adenocarcinoma. Each CDR3 is given with its conserved first and last residue. The order of the fields is J gene, CDR3 length, V gene, clone size, CDR3 protein. Only some rows state a clone size, as once, few, many or a class for expanded clones.

j_call: TRBJ2-4
cdr3_length: 13
v_call: TRBV11-3
clone_size: NA
cdr3_aa: CASSLFGENIQYF

j_call: TRBJ1-5
cdr3_length: 14
v_call: TRBV28
clone_size: NA
cdr3_aa: CASSLWVVSQPQHF

j_call: TRBJ1-2
cdr3_length: 15
v_call: TRBV6-5
clone_size: NA
cdr3_aa: CASRAQDRGETGYTF

j_call: TRBJ2-7
cdr3_length: 13
v_call: TRBV2
clone_size: NA
cdr3_aa: CASSKGLRDEQYF

j_call: TRBJ2-2
cdr3_length: 14
v_call: TRBV2
clone_size: NA
cdr3_aa: CASMISGRAGELFF

j_call: TRBJ2-7
cdr3_length: 14
v_call: TRBV28
clone_size: NA
cdr3_aa: CASSLGQGAGEQYF

j_call: TRBJ1-3
cdr3_length: 16
v_call: TRBV5-1
clone_size: once
cdr3_aa: CASSLVERRAGNTIYF

j_call: TRBJ1-1
cdr3_length: 13
v_call: TRBV29-1
clone_size: NA
cdr3_aa: CSVGNRLRTEAFF

j_call: TRBJ2-3
cdr3_length: 16
v_call: TRBV5-4
clone_size: once
cdr3_aa: CASSTLLAGAGDTQYF

j_call: TRBJ1-2
cdr3_length: 16
v_call: TRBV9
clone_size: NA
cdr3_aa: CASSVPVRGANYGYTF

j_call: TRBJ2-3
cdr3_length: 15
v_call: TRBV9
clone_size: NA
cdr3_aa: CASSVGGYSTDTQYF

j_call: TRBJ2-5
cdr3_length: 13
v_call: TRBV4-1
clone_size: NA
cdr3_aa: CASSKREAETQYF

j_call: TRBJ1-2
cdr3_length: 14
v_call: TRBV11-2
clone_size: NA
cdr3_aa: CASSATLGPEGYTF

j_call: TRBJ1-5
cdr3_length: 15
v_call: TRBV6-6
clone_size: NA
cdr3_aa: CASSKQQGVFQPQHF

j_call: TRBJ1-1
cdr3_length: 13
v_call: TRBV5-1
clone_size: once
cdr3_aa: CASSTAGGTEAFF

j_call: TRBJ2-7
cdr3_length: 14
v_call: TRBV29-1
clone_size: NA
cdr3_aa: CSAVRRELTYEQYF

j_call: TRBJ2-7
cdr3_length: 15
v_call: TRBV7-2
clone_size: once
cdr3_aa: CASSSGLAGSYEQYF

j_call: TRBJ2-7
cdr3_length: 16
v_call: TRBV15
clone_size: NA
cdr3_aa: CATSRTTSGRSYEQYF

j_call: TRBJ1-1
cdr3_length: 16
v_call: TRBV7-9
clone_size: NA
cdr3_aa: CASSTGGRGMNTEAFF

j_call: TRBJ2-5
cdr3_length: 15
v_call: TRBV9
clone_size: NA
cdr3_aa: CASSLTTSGQETQYF

j_call: TRBJ1-4
cdr3_length: 13
v_call: TRBV2
clone_size: NA
cdr3_aa: CASAREGGEKLFF

j_call: TRBJ1-2
cdr3_length: 13
v_call: TRBV9
clone_size: NA
cdr3_aa: CASSVPGHGGYTF

j_call: TRBJ2-7
cdr3_length: 12
v_call: TRBV18
clone_size: NA
cdr3_aa: CATSGTTHEQYF

j_call: TRBJ2-3
cdr3_length: 16
v_call: TRBV5-1
clone_size: NA
cdr3_aa: CASSLARGSTTDTQYF

j_call: TRBJ2-1
cdr3_length: 14
v_call: TRBV15
clone_size: NA
cdr3_aa: CATSQDRVWNEQFF

j_call: TRBJ2-7
cdr3_length: 13
v_call: TRBV6-1
clone_size: NA
cdr3_aa: CASRPGILYEQYF

j_call: TRBJ1-1
cdr3_length: 15
v_call: TRBV18
clone_size: once
cdr3_aa: CASSPGQGLNTEAFF

j_call: TRBJ2-5
cdr3_length: 14
v_call: TRBV7-9
clone_size: once
cdr3_aa: CASSLGGERGTQYF

j_call: TRBJ1-2
cdr3_length: 15
v_call: TRBV4-1
clone_size: NA
cdr3_aa: CASSQGGSGSYGYTF

j_call: TRBJ2-2
cdr3_length: 14
v_call: TRBV7-3
clone_size: NA
cdr3_aa: CASSLTRGTGELFF

j_call: TRBJ1-1
cdr3_length: 15
v_call: TRBV11-2
clone_size: NA
cdr3_aa: CASSLIGGGNTEAFF

j_call: TRBJ1-5
cdr3_length: 13
v_call: TRBV19
clone_size: NA
cdr3_aa: CASSIPGDQPQHF

j_call: TRBJ2-1
cdr3_length: 15
v_call: TRBV7-2
clone_size: NA
cdr3_aa: CASSVTSGNLNEQFF

j_call: TRBJ1-1
cdr3_length: 16
v_call: TRBV18
clone_size: NA
cdr3_aa: CASSPPGQGNSGEAFF

j_call: TRBJ2-7
cdr3_length: 12
v_call: TRBV27
clone_size: NA
cdr3_aa: CASSLSSYEQYF

j_call: TRBJ1-1
cdr3_length: 14
v_call: TRBV30
clone_size: NA
cdr3_aa: CAWRRDSRNTEAFF

j_call: TRBJ2-3
cdr3_length: 13
v_call: TRBV29-1
clone_size: NA
cdr3_aa: CSFDGGGTDTQYF

j_call: TRBJ2-7
cdr3_length: 16
v_call: TRBV5-1
clone_size: NA
cdr3_aa: CASSLGGTSAHYEQYF

j_call: TRBJ2-7
cdr3_length: 15
v_call: TRBV6-1
clone_size: NA
cdr3_aa: CASSDRGAGVDEQYF

j_call: TRBJ2-7
cdr3_length: 15
v_call: TRBV11-2
clone_size: once
cdr3_aa: CASSSEDRVAYEQYF

j_call: TRBJ2-3
cdr3_length: 13
v_call: TRBV30
clone_size: NA
cdr3_aa: CAWSPGGADTQYF

j_call: TRBJ2-7
cdr3_length: 13
v_call: TRBV6-6
clone_size: NA
cdr3_aa: CASSYGRAGEQYF

j_call: TRBJ2-1
cdr3_length: 15
v_call: TRBV5-1
clone_size: NA
cdr3_aa: CASSAAGERGNEQFF

j_call: TRBJ2-7
cdr3_length: 14
v_call: TRBV29-1
clone_size: NA
cdr3_aa: CSVGTGTSGDEQYF

j_call: TRBJ2-5
cdr3_length: 16
v_call: TRBV5-1
clone_size: NA
cdr3_aa: CASSLNGGRRWETQYF

j_call: TRBJ2-2
cdr3_length: 19
v_call: TRBV4-2
clone_size: NA
cdr3_aa: CASSQSLAGGLGNTGELFF

j_call: TRBJ2-2
cdr3_length: 14
v_call: TRBV11-2
clone_size: NA
cdr3_aa: CASSLQGNTGELFF

j_call: TRBJ2-7
cdr3_length: 15
v_call: TRBV28
clone_size: NA
cdr3_aa: CASNQPGGSFHEQYF

j_call: TRBJ2-5
cdr3_length: 11
v_call: TRBV6-6
clone_size: NA
cdr3_aa: CASSTEETQYF

j_call: TRBJ2-3
cdr3_length: 17
v_call: TRBV19
clone_size: NA
cdr3_aa: CASSILWGTGGTDTQYF

j_call: TRBJ2-7
cdr3_length: 12
v_call: TRBV7-9
clone_size: NA
cdr3_aa: CASSLGPSEQYF

j_call: TRBJ2-1
cdr3_length: 15
v_call: TRBV11-2
clone_size: NA
cdr3_aa: CASRTGGGTNNEQFF

j_call: TRBJ2-7
cdr3_length: 13
v_call: TRBV19
clone_size: NA
cdr3_aa: CASSKNSGYEQYF

j_call: TRBJ1-5
cdr3_length: 13
v_call: TRBV28
clone_size: NA
cdr3_aa: CASSRESNQPQHF

j_call: TRBJ2-7
cdr3_length: 15
v_call: TRBV18
clone_size: NA
cdr3_aa: CASSPRTGGIEEQYF

j_call: TRBJ2-1
cdr3_length: 18
v_call: TRBV11-2
clone_size: NA
cdr3_aa: CASSFLASTPTSYNEQFF

j_call: TRBJ1-1
cdr3_length: 13
v_call: TRBV30
clone_size: NA
cdr3_aa: CAWSRQGGTEAFF

j_call: TRBJ1-5
cdr3_length: 13
v_call: TRBV5-8
clone_size: NA
cdr3_aa: CASSGTVHQPQHF

j_call: TRBJ2-4
cdr3_length: 15
v_call: TRBV6-1
clone_size: NA
cdr3_aa: CASTFSRDSKNIQYF